Presented here are 26 T cell receptor beta chains from one specimen sequenced in a study of cytotoxic CD8 clonotypes in ibrutinib-treated CLL. Some clones are missing from TCRdb's copy, which holds only in-frame ones; the method was immunoSEQ multiplex PCR. The sample includes 73,000 or so clones, approximately 70% of them seen just once. The sample here was PBMCs, taken after 12 months of ibrutinib treatment. Every receptor here comes from a human donor with chronic lymphocytic leukemia.

V is TRBV7-2 and J is TRBJ1-3, with D possibly matching TRBD1 (5 bases). CDR1 and CDR2 (germline): SGHTA, FQGNSA. The germline V and J ends were trimmed by 2 bases and 3 bases, with 11 bases remaining between them. The length of the CDR3 is 15 residues. CDR3 bases: TGTGCCAGCAGCTTATTGCAGGGTGGTGGAAACACCATATATTTT. Amino acids: CASSLLQGGGNTIYF.

There are a few counts of this clone. The chain links TRBV7-9 to TRBJ1-6; D is uncertain. Germline CDR1 and CDR2: SEHNR and FQNEAQ (reference sequence). Between the trimmed V and J ends, which lost 0 bases and 5 bases, there was a span of 11 bases. The CDR3 is 16 amino acids. The chain's CDR3 is CASSLALMTDNSPLHF. The CDR3, as DNA: TGTGCCAGCAGCTTAGCGCTGATGACGGATAATTCACCCCTCCACTTT.

This sequence joins TRBV5-1 and TRBJ2-1, with D perhaps assigned TRBD1 or TRBD2 (5 bases each). V lost 4 bases, J lost 9 bases, and 17 bases lay in between. This CDR3 has 14 amino acids. Germline-derived CDR1 and CDR2 are SGHRS and YFSETQ. In DNA, the CDR3 is TGCGCCAGCAGCGTCGGGGCCTGGCTATCTGAGCAGTTCTTC. Translated: CASSVGAWLSEQFF.

This chain uses TRBV30 with TRBJ1-2, with D uncertain. V was pared by 7 bases and J by 1 base, with 13 bases between. Germline lookup yields CDR1 GTSNPN and CDR2 SVGIG (reference sequence). The CDR3 contains 13 residues. CDR3 amino acids: CASPKADNYGYTF. The CDR3 DNA reads as TGTGCCTCCCCTAAGGCGGATAACTATGGCTACACCTTC.

The gene calls are TRBV19 and TRBJ2-1; TRBD2 matches at 12 bases. The CDR3 totals 15 residues. Losses at the gene ends were 4 bases for V and 3 bases for J; bases not matched to a gene: 1. Per germline, CDR1 LNHDA and CDR2 SQIVND (reference sequence). CDR3 residues: CASSRTSGDYNEQFF. Here the CDR3 DNA reads TGTGCCAGTAGTAGGACTAGCGGGGACTACAATGAGCAGTTCTTC.

The V gene is TRBV19, the J gene TRBJ2-7, with 7 bases lining up with TRBD1. Germline V gene lookup returns CDR1 LNHDA and CDR2 SQIVND (reference sequence). The V gene end was trimmed by 4 bases and the J gene end by 0 bases; junction bases not matched to a gene: 6. This CDR3 region has 15 residues. The CDR3 DNA follows: TGTGCCAGTAGTACCGACGGGACAGCCTCCTACGAGCAGTACTTC. Protein product: CASSTDGTASYEQYF.

This chain joins TRBV5-6 and TRBJ1-3; D is possibly TRBD1 (5 bases). The length of the CDR3 is 15 residues. CDR1 and CDR2 from the germline V gene are SGHDT and YYEEEE. Trimming cost V 4 bases and J 0 bases, with 11 bases left between them. CDR3 DNA sequence: TGTGCCAGCAGCCCCAGACAGACCTCTGGAAACACCATATATTTT. This gives the protein CASSPRQTSGNTIYF.

CDR3 coding DNA: TGTGCCAGCAGCTCCCGACAGGCCTCCTACGAGCAGTACTTC. Translating it yields CASSSRQASYEQYF. The rearrangement uses TRBV7-2 and TRBJ2-7; D is possibly TRBD1 (6 bases). CDR1 and CDR2 from the germline V gene are SGHTA and FQGNSA. Trimming pared 4 bases from V and 0 bases from J, leaving 10 bases between. This CDR3 region has 14 residues.

This clone was observed a handful of times. The chain joins TRBV9 to TRBJ2-7; 8 bases are a match to TRBD1. CDR1 is SGDLS, CDR2 YYNGEE, per germline. The CDR3 loop spans 16 amino acids. V was pared by 0 bases and J by 2 bases, with 7 bases of the junction left unmatched. CDR3 coding DNA: TGTGCCAGCAGCGTAGGGGTGGGGACAGGCACCTACGAGCAGTACTTC. Amino acid sequence: CASSVGVGTGTYEQYF.

This clone occurred a few times. This chain joins TRBV6-6 and TRBJ2-5, with 7 bases aligning to TRBD1. Germline V gene sequence: CDR1 MNHNY, CDR2 SVGAGI (reference sequence). The trim removed 0 bases at V and 12 bases at J, leaving 13 bases unmatched. This CDR3 is 15 amino acids long. CDR3 residues: CASSYSWDSPPQKYF. The CDR3 DNA sequence: TGTGCCAGCAGTTACTCGTGGGACAGCCCTCCACAGAAGTACTTC.

The V and J genes are TRBV29-1 and TRBJ2-3; D not certain. V lost 3 bases and J lost 2, with 12 bases in between. Germline V gene sequence: CDR1 SQVTM, CDR2 ANQGSEA. The CDR3 is 14 amino acids. CDR3: CSVESGAFTDTQYF. As DNA, the CDR3 is TGCAGCGTTGAGTCAGGAGCCTTCACAGATACGCAGTATTTT.

This chain connects TRBV6-5 to TRBJ1-2; TRBD1 aligns across 11 bases. CDR1 and CDR2 (germline): MNHEY, SVGAGI. V was pared by 0 bases and J by 4 bases, with 4 bases of the junction left unmatched. This CDR3 spans 16 amino acids. The CDR3 is CASSYSGTGGVYGYTF. The DNA of the CDR3 is TGTGCCAGCAGTTACTCGGGGACAGGGGGGGTCTATGGCTACACCTTC.

The J gene is TRBJ2-2, the V gene TRBV18, with 11 bases that match TRBD2. CDR3 length: 16 amino acids. V lost 3 bases to trimming and J lost 6 bases; unmatched junction nucleotides: 6. Per germline, CDR1 KGHSH and CDR2 LQKENI. CDR3 coding DNA: TGTGCCAGCTCACCTCGGCTAGCGGGGGGACCCGGGGAGCTGTTTTTT. It encodes CASSPRLAGGPGELFF.

The chain has TRBV2 and TRBJ1-2; TRBD1 agrees at 9 bases. The CDR3 runs 16 residues. With 7 bases clipped from V and 0 bases from J, the junction kept 9 bases outside the gene matches. CDR1 and CDR2 (germline): SNHLY, FYNNEI. The CDR3 DNA sequence: TGTGCCAGCACCCCCGGACAGGGGCCTTCTAACTATGGCTACACCTTC. Translation: CASTPGQGPSNYGYTF.

The rearrangement joins TRBV10-1 to TRBJ2-5, with TRBD1 matching 11 bases. Trimming cost V 4 bases and J 4 bases; bases outside gene matches: 2. Germline V gene lookup returns CDR1 WNHNN and CDR2 SYGVQD (reference sequence). The CDR3 contains 14 residues. CDR3 DNA sequence: TGCGCCAGCAGTGGGGACAGGGGGAGAGAGACCCAGTACTTC. It is translated as CASSGDRGRETQYF.

The chain couples TRBV2 to TRBJ2-7, with 10 nucleotides matching TRBD1. CDR3 length: 13 residues. CDR1 and CDR2 from the germline V gene are SNHLY and FYNNEI. V shed 10 bases, J shed 2 bases, and the junction held 5 bases outside the gene matches. In DNA, the CDR3 is TGTGCCACTGTGGGACAGGGGACCTACGAGCAGTACTTC. Its protein is CATVGQGTYEQYF.

The V gene is TRBV18, the J gene TRBJ1-6; 7 bases are a match to TRBD1. The V gene end was trimmed by 1 base and the J gene end by 0 bases; junction bases not matched to a gene: 3. Germline V gene sequence: CDR1 KGHSH, CDR2 LQKENI. The length of the CDR3 is 17 residues. As DNA, the CDR3 is TGTGCCAGCTCACCACTTGGACAGGACTCCTATAATTCACCCCTCCACTTT. It is translated as CASSPLGQDSYNSPLHF.

By share, this clone ranks as large. V usage is TRBV9 and J usage is TRBJ1-6; D remains ambiguous. This CDR3 has 16 amino acids. The ends were cut back, 2 bases at V and 0 bases at J, with 9 bases in the middle. Per germline, CDR1 SGDLS and CDR2 YYNGEE. CDR3 nucleotides: TGTGCCAGCAGCGTTACCGAGAGCTCCTATAATTCACCCCTCCACTTT. Encoded protein: CASSVTESSYNSPLHF.

The rearrangement joins TRBV5-8 to TRBJ2-7, with TRBD1 matching over 7 bases. After removal of 3 bases from V and 6 bases from J, the junction contained 6 bases not matched to a gene. The CDR3 length is 13 residues. Germline values: CDR1 SGHTS, CDR2 YDEGEE. CDR3: CASSSDRRFEQYF. CDR3 in DNA: TGTGCCAGCAGCTCGGACAGGCGATTCGAGCAGTACTTC.

The chain has TRBV5-6 and TRBJ2-1, with D tentatively TRBD1 or TRBD2 (6 bases each). V shed 4 bases and J shed 0 bases, with 14 bases lying between them. Germline-derived CDR1 and CDR2 are SGHDT and YYEEEE. This CDR3 spans 16 amino acids. The CDR3 reads CASSELGGSSYNEQFF. In nucleotides, the CDR3 is TGTGCCAGCAGCGAACTGGGGGGCAGCTCCTACAATGAGCAGTTCTTC.

This rearrangement joins TRBV15 to TRBJ1-2; 10 nucleotides match TRBD1. V dropped 0 bases and J dropped 5; count of bases not matched to a gene: 9. The germline V gene has CDR1 LNHNV and CDR2 YYDKDF (reference sequence). The CDR3 length is 17 residues. This CDR3 is CATSRDLGQGWGYGYTF. The DNA of the CDR3 is TGTGCCACCAGCAGAGATCTGGGACAGGGGTGGGGGTATGGCTACACCTTC. The full variable domain, its missing parts supplied by reference TRBV15 and TRBJ1-2, is DAMVIQNPRYQVTQFGKPVTLSCSQTLNHNVMYWYQQKSSQAPKLLFHYYDKDFNNEADTPDNFQSRRPNTSFCFLDIRSPGLGDTAMYLCATSRDLGQGWGYGYTFGSGTRLTVV.

This clone appeared a few times. This sequence joins TRBV7-2 and TRBJ1-2; 11 bases line up with TRBD1. The V segment lost 4 bases and the J segment 5 bases; nucleotides outside the gene matches: 3. Germline V gene lookup returns CDR1 SGHTA and CDR2 FQGNSA. The CDR3 is made up of 14 amino acids. This CDR3 reads CASSSGQGAYGYTF. CDR3 bases: TGTGCCAGCAGCTCCGGACAGGGGGCTTATGGCTACACCTTC.

This clone was detected a few times. J is TRBJ1-5 and V is TRBV5-1; 7 nucleotides agree with TRBD1. Germline CDR1 and CDR2: SGHRS and YFSETQ. The CDR3 spans 15 residues. The V and J ends lost 0 bases and 2 bases, in that order; junction bases with no gene match: 2. CDR3 DNA: TGCGCCAGCAGCTTGGGAGGGACAGGCAATCAGCCCCAGCATTTT. Its protein is CASSLGGTGNQPQHF.

The chain uses TRBV27 and TRBJ2-1; 9 nucleotides align to TRBD1. The trim removed 3 bases at V and 9 bases at J, leaving 6 bases unmatched. There are 14 residues in the CDR3. CDR1 and CDR2 (germline): MNHEY, SMNVEV (reference sequence). The DNA of the CDR3 is TGTGCCAGCAGTTTTAAGGGACAGGGTATTGAGCAGTTCTTC. It is translated as CASSFKGQGIEQFF.

The V and J genes are TRBV30 and TRBJ2-3; 9 bases fit TRBD1. The length of the CDR3 is 14 residues. Trimming removed 5 bases from V and 4 bases from J; junction bases left unmatched: 7. The germline V gene has CDR1 GTSNPN and CDR2 SVGIG (reference sequence). The CDR3 is CAWEGDRDADTQYF. As DNA, the CDR3 is TGTGCCTGGGAGGGGGACAGGGATGCAGATACGCAGTATTTT.

This chain uses TRBV6-6 with TRBJ2-7; D is ambiguous. This CDR3 contains 14 residues. V lost 2 bases and J 7 bases, leaving 15 bases between the germline ends. The V gene's germline CDR1 is MNHNY and CDR2 SVGAGI (reference sequence). The CDR3 region is CASSYGNLVREQYF. DNA for the CDR3: TGTGCCAGCAGTTACGGGAACTTAGTGCGGGAGCAGTACTTC.